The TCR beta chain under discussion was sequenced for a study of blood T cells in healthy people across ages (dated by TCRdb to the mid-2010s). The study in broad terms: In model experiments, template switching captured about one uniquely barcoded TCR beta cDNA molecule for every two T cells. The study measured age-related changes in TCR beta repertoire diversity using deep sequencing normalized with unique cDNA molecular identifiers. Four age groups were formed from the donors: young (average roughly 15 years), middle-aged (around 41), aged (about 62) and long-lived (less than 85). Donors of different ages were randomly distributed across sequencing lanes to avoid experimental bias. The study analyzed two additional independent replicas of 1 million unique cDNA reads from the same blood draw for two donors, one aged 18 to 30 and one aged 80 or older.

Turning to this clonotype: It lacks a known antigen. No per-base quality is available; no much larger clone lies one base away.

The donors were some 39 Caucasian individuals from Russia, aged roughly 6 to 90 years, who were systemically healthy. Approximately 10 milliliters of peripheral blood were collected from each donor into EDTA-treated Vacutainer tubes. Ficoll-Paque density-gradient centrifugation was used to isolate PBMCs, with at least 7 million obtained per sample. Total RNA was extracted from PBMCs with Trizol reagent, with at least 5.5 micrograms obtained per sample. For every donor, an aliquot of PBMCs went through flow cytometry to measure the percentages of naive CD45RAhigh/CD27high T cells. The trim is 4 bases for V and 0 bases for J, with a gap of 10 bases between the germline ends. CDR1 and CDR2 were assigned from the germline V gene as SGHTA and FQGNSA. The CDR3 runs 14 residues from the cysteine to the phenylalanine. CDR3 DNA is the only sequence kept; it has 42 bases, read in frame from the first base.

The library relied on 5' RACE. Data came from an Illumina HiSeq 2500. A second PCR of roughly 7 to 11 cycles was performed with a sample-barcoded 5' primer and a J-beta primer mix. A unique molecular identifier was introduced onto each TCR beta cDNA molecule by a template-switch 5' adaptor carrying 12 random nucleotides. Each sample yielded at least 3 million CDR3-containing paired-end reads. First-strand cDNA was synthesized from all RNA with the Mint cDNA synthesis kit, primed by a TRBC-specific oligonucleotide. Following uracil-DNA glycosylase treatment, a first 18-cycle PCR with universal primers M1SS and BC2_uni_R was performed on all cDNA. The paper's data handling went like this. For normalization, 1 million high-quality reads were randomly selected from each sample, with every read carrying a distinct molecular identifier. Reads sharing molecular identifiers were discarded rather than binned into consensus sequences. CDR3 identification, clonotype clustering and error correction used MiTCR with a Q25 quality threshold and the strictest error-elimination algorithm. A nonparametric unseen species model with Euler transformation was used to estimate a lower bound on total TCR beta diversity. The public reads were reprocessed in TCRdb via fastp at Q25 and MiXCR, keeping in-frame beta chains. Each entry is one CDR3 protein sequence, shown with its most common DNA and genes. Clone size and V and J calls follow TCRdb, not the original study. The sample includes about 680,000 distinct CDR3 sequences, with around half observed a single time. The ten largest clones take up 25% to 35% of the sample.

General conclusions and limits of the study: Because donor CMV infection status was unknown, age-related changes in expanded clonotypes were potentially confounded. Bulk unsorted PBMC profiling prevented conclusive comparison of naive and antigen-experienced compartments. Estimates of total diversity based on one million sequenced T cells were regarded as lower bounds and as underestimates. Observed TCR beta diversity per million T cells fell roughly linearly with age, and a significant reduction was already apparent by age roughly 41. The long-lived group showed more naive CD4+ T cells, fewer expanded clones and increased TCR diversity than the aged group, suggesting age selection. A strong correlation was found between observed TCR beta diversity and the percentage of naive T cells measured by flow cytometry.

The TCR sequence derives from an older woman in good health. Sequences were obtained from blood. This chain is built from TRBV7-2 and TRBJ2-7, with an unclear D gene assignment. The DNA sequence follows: TGTGCCAGCAGCTACGGGTACAGCTCCTACGAGCAGTACTTC. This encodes CASSYGYSSYEQYF.